What follows describes a single T cell receptor (beta chain). This entry belongs to a study of human T cells and chemical hapten exposure. Indicated time point: healthy volunteer bleed at 2 weeks. It was from unfractionated whole blood that total RNA was extracted. Each CDR3 protein is one row after TCRdb ran MiXCR on the RACE reads. The table records some 50,000 distinct CDR3 sequences, 4% to 4.5% of them present only once. This receptor was identified in a human donor in good health. Some clones in this sample may be carry-over from other donors' samples. Sequenced sample: whole blood.

The CDR3 protein is CASSPSGTSGRTDTQYF. CDR3 nucleotides: TGTGCCAGCAGCCCCAGCGGGACTAGCGGGAGAACAGATACGCAGTATTTT. The rearrangement links TRBV12-3 or TRBV12-4 to TRBJ2-3, with 14 bases aligning to TRBD2. The trim removed 6 bases at V and 3 bases at J, leaving 8 bases unmatched. This CDR3 is built from 17 residues.